The 23 T cell receptor beta chains given below trace back to one sample, sequenced in a study of beta chain features in type 1 diabetes. Study-wide results and caveats: All four CD4+ subsets of Type 1 diabetes patients contained TCRB CDR3s that were moderately but significantly shorter.

The investigators reverse transcribed all of the isolated RNA, so they sequenced expressed TCRB transcripts. Using immunoSEQ multiplex PCR, the repertoire was profiled, and TCRdb retains in-frame clones only, with some absent. This sample has some 660,000 clones, with over 12% found just once. Their recognized antigens are unknown. The specimen was naive CD4+ T cells from blood. These TCRs come from a man aged 18 to 35 with type 1 diabetes.

The V call is TRBV28, the J call TRBJ2-5; TRBD1 is a possible D gene (6 bases). Between the trimmed V and J ends, which lost 6 bases and 4 bases, there was a span of 15 bases. The CDR3 runs 14 residues. Per germline, CDR1 MDHEN and CDR2 SYDVKM. This CDR3 is CASRPGQYSETQYF. CDR3 in DNA: TGTGCCAGCAGACCCGGACAGTACTCAGAGACCCAGTACTTC.

The chain recombines TRBV5-1 with TRBJ2-3; D unclear. CDR3 length: 16 amino acids. From germline, CDR1 is SGHRS and CDR2 YFSETQ. With 0 bases removed from V and 1 base from J, the gap between germline ends came to 12 bases. The CDR3 nucleotides are TGCGCCAGCAGCTTGGGACCGGAGTGGGGCACAGATACGCAGTATTTT. Protein product: CASSLGPEWGTDTQYF.

This chain links TRBV7-2 with TRBJ1-1, with no clear D. The CDR3 extends over 14 amino acids. Germline V gene sequence: CDR1 SGHTA, CDR2 FQGNSA. Trimming shortened V by 5 bases and J by 1 base, and 11 bases separated the two germline ends. This CDR3 is CASSLIPRNTEAFF. The CDR3 DNA reads TGTGCCAGCAGCCTAATACCCCGGAACACTGAAGCTTTCTTT.

This clone was picked up a small number of times. The same CDR3 arises from other DNA sequences in this sample as well. The chain links TRBV9 to TRBJ1-2, with D tentatively TRBD1 (6 bases). Germline loops: CDR1 SGDLS, CDR2 YYNGEE. This CDR3 has 14 residues. The V and J ends lost 0 bases and 2 bases respectively, with 8 bases between them. The DNA of the CDR3 is TGTGCCAGCAGCGTAGGGCAGGGGAACTATGGCTACACCTTC. It translates to CASSVGQGNYGYTF.

The chain combines TRBV29-1 with TRBJ1-1; a weak D match, TRBD1 (6 bases). The CDR3 loop spans 13 amino acids. Germline assignment: CDR1 SQVTM and CDR2 ANQGSEA. The V gene lost 7 bases and the J gene lost 0 bases, with 12 bases spanning the gap. The CDR3 sequence is CSAGQFMNTEAFF. For the CDR3, the DNA is TGCAGCGCCGGACAGTTCATGAACACTGAAGCTTTCTTT.

This clone was recorded a few times. Compared with germline, one end of the junction differs, possibly owing to a read error. The CDR3 DNA sequence: TGTGCCAGCAGCCTAGCAGGGTACCAAGAGACCCAGTACTTC. It yields the protein CASSLAGYQETQYF. This chain links TRBV7-2 with TRBJ2-5; TRBD1 or TRBD2 may be the D gene (5 bases each). The CDR3 is 14 amino acids. CDR1 is SGHTA and CDR2 is FQGNSA in the germline V gene.

With regard to this clone: Additional DNA sequences in this sample encode the identical CDR3. The chain has TRBV18 and TRBJ1-5; no clear D. V lost 3 bases, J lost 3 bases, and 6 bases lay in between. The CDR3 runs 13 residues. In germline, CDR1 is KGHSH, CDR2 LQKENI. In nucleotides, the CDR3 is TGTGCCAGCTCACCTCGGGACAATCAGCCCCAGCATTTT. It codes for CASSPRDNQPQHF.

The V call is TRBV6-5, the J call TRBJ1-5, with a weak D call TRBD1 (6 bases). Trimming left V 4 bases short and J 7 bases short, with 11 bases between. The CDR3 is 13 amino acids. Germline lookup yields CDR1 MNHEY and CDR2 SVGAGI. This CDR3 is CASSFRGTQPQHF. The CDR3 DNA sequence: TGTGCCAGCAGTTTCAGGGGCACGCAGCCCCAGCATTTT.

This clone was found a few times. The CDR3: CASSYSGLAGENIQYF. The CDR3 nucleotides are TGTGCCAGCAGTTACTCGGGACTAGCGGGAGAAAACATTCAGTACTTC. V is TRBV6-5 and J is TRBJ2-4, with TRBD2 matching 14 bases. The CDR3 is made up of 16 amino acids. With V trimmed by 0 bases and J by 5 bases, 0 bases remained unmatched. Per germline, CDR1 MNHEY and CDR2 SVGAGI.

This clone was observed a handful of times. The V and J genes are TRBV7-2 and TRBJ2-3; D may be TRBD1 (5 bases). Germline-derived CDR1 and CDR2 are SGHTA and FQGNSA. This CDR3 contains 14 residues. Trimming pared 2 bases from V and 6 bases from J, leaving 12 bases between. For the CDR3, the DNA is TGTGCCAGCAGCTTACCTACAGGTCCCGATACGCAGTATTTT. This codes for CASSLPTGPDTQYF.

In its sample, this clone was seen a few times. The J gene is TRBJ2-7, the V gene TRBV19, with TRBD1 identical over 10 bases. The germline CDR1 and CDR2 sequences are LNHDA and SQIVND (reference sequence). V shed 8 bases and J 4 bases; nucleotides not matched to a gene: 5. There are 13 residues in the CDR3. The CDR3 reads CASGRDRGYEQYF. CDR3 DNA sequence: TGTGCCAGTGGCCGGGACAGGGGTTACGAGCAGTACTTC.

The CDR3 coding sequence is TGCGCCAGCAGCTCTCAAGGGACTAGCACAGATACGCAGTATTTT. It codes for CASSSQGTSTDTQYF. The chain recombines TRBV5-1 with TRBJ2-3; weak D call: TRBD2 (6 bases). Trimming shortened V by 3 bases and J by 0 bases, and 11 bases separated the two germline ends. The CDR3 extends over 15 amino acids. Germline V gene data show CDR1 as SGHRS and CDR2 as YFSETQ.

The CDR3 loop is CASPREGLQRPSNQPQHF. DNA of the CDR3: TGCGCCAGCCCCAGGGAGGGGCTGCAACGACCCTCGAATCAGCCCCAGCATTTT. The chain uses TRBV23-1 and TRBJ1-5, with D perhaps TRBD1 (5 bases). TRBV23-1 is assigned to the ORF class and has an uncertain function. V was clipped by 8 bases and J by 4 bases, with 27 bases between them. The CDR3 is 18 residues long.

This chain joins TRBV15 and TRBJ1-1; D remains ambiguous. The V gene's germline CDR1 is LNHNV and CDR2 YYDKDF (reference sequence). Between the trimmed V and J ends, which lost 3 bases and 5 bases, there was a span of 13 bases. CDR3 length: 14 residues. This CDR3 reads CATSRREGRTEAFF. CDR3 sequence (DNA): TGTGCCACCAGCAGGAGGGAGGGTCGGACTGAAGCTTTCTTT.

The rearrangement links TRBV6-1 to TRBJ2-1; D ambiguous. V dropped 3 bases and J dropped 8 bases, with 5 bases sitting between them. From germline, CDR1 is MNHNS and CDR2 SASEGT. This CDR3 region has 11 residues. The DNA of the CDR3 is TGTGCCAGCAGTGAGGGCCATGAGCAGTTCTTC. Its translation is CASSEGHEQFF.

This clone was picked up a small number of times. The rearrangement links TRBV30 to TRBJ2-3; no clear D. The V gene's germline CDR1 is GTSNPN and CDR2 SVGIG (reference sequence). The CDR3 has 12 amino acids. Deletions cut 4 bases from V and 1 base from J, with 6 bases between. This CDR3 reads CAWTGGTDTQYF. The CDR3 bases are TGTGCCTGGACAGGAGGCACAGATACGCAGTATTTT.

The rearrangement links TRBV11-2 to TRBJ2-4; 8 bases fit TRBD1. Germline loops: CDR1 SGHAT, CDR2 FQNNGV. Losses at the gene ends were 3 bases for V and 8 bases for J; bases not matched to a gene: 3. The CDR3 is 13 residues long. CDR3 region: CASSLGQADIQYF. In nucleotides, the CDR3 is TGTGCCAGCAGCTTGGGACAGGCGGACATTCAGTACTTC.

This chain uses TRBV5-1 with TRBJ1-5; TRBD1 might be the D (5 bases). Deletions cut 5 bases from V and 5 bases from J, with 14 bases between. The CDR3 consists of 14 residues. CDR1 SGHRS and CDR2 YFSETQ come from the germline V gene. The CDR3 coding sequence is TGCGCCAGCAGAGAGGGGTCTGAACATCAGCCCCAGCATTTT. Translating gives CASREGSEHQPQHF.

The chain recombines TRBV29-1 with TRBJ2-7, with unresolved D. Between the trimmed V and J ends, which lost 1 base and 1 base, there was a span of 5 bases. The CDR3 loop spans 12 amino acids. Germline CDR1 reads SQVTM; CDR2 reads ANQGSEA. CDR3: CSVEASSYEQYF. The DNA of the CDR3 is TGCAGCGTTGAAGCTTCGTCCTACGAGCAGTACTTC.

A word on this clone: Other DNA sequences in this sample translate to the same CDR3. CDR3 bases: TGTGCCAGTTCGAACACTGAAGCTTTCTTT. It codes for CASSNTEAFF. The chain couples TRBV7-9 to TRBJ1-1; D ambiguous. This CDR3 has 10 amino acids. V was cut by 9 bases and J by 1 base, with 3 bases left in between. Germline CDR1 reads SEHNR; CDR2 reads FQNEAQ (reference sequence).

J is TRBJ1-4 and V is TRBV21-1. TRBV21-1 constitutes a pseudogene. The CDR3 extends over 17 amino acids. The CDR3 loop is CASSGRGSVATNEKLFF. The CDR3 bases are TGTGCCAGCAGCGGACGGGGTTCGGTCGCAACTAATGAAAAACTGTTTTTT.

The rearrangement links TRBV18 to TRBJ2-3; D remains ambiguous. This CDR3 has 15 residues. Looked up from germline, CDR1 is KGHSH and CDR2 is LQKENI. Trimming took 3 bases from V and 2 from J, leaving 12 bases between them. As DNA, the CDR3 is TGTGCCAGCTCACCGTTCCGAGCGTCCACAGATACGCAGTATTTT. Protein product: CASSPFRASTDTQYF. The complete variable domain, with remaining parts taken from reference TRBV18 and TRBJ2-3, reads NAGVMQNPRHLVRRRGQEARLRCSPMKGHSHVYWYRQLPEEGLKFMVYLQKENIIDESGMPKERFSAEFPKEGPSILRIQQVVRGDSAAYFCASSPFRASTDTQYFGPGTRLTVL.

The V and J genes are TRBV5-4 and TRBJ2-1; TRBD2 matches at 8 bases. With 1 base clipped from V and 4 bases from J, the junction kept 4 bases outside the gene matches. This CDR3 has 15 residues. Germline V gives CDR1 SGHNT, CDR2 YYREEE (reference sequence). CDR3 amino acids: CASSLRTSGYNEQFF. CDR3 sequence (DNA): TGTGCCAGCAGCTTGAGAACTAGCGGATACAATGAGCAGTTCTTC.